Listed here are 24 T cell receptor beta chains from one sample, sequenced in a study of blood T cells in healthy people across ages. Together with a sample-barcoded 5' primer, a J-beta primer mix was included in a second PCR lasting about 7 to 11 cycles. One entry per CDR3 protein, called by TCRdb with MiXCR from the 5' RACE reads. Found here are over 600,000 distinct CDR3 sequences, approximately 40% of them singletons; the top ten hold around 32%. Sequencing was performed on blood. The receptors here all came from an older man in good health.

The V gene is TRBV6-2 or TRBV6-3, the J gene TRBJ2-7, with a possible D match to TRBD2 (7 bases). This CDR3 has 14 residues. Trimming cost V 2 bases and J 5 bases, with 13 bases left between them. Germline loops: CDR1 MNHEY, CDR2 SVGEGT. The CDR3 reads CASSYGGGRNEQYF. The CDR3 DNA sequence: TGTGCCAGCAGTTACGGGGGGGGGCGAAACGAGCAGTACTTC.

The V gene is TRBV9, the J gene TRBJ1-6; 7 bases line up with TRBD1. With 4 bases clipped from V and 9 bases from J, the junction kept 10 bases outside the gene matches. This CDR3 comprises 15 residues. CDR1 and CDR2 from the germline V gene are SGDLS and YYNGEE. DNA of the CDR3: TGTGCCAGCAGCAACGAACAGGGGTCTGGTTCACCCCTCCACTTT. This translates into CASSNEQGSGSPLHF.

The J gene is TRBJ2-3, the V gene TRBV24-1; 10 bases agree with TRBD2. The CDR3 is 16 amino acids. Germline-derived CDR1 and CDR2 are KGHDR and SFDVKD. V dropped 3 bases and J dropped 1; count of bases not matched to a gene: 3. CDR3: CATSDPTSGGTDTQYF. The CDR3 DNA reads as TGTGCCACCAGTGATCCTACTAGCGGGGGCACAGATACGCAGTATTTT.

For the CDR3, the DNA is TGCAGTGCTAACGTTGGTAGCTATGGCTACACCTTC. Its protein product is CSANVGSYGYTF. This chain joins TRBV20-1 and TRBJ1-2; D is ambiguous. The CDR3 is 12 amino acids. CDR1 is DFQATT and CDR2 is SNEGSKA in the germline V gene (reference sequence). The V and J ends lost 4 bases and 4 bases respectively, with 10 bases between them.

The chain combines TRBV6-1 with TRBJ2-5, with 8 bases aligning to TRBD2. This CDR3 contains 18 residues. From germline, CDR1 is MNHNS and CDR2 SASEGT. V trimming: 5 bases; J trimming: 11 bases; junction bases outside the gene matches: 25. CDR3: CASSRRTFRTSQTDEQYF. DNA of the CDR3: TGTGCCAGCAGTCGGCGCACGTTCCGGACTAGCCAAACAGATGAGCAGTACTTC.

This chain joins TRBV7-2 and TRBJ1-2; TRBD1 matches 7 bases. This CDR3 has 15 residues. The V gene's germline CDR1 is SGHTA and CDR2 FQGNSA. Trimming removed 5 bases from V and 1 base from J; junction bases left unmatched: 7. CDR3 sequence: CASSVVTGNNYGYTF. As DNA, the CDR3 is TGTGCCAGCAGCGTAGTGACAGGGAATAACTATGGCTACACCTTC.

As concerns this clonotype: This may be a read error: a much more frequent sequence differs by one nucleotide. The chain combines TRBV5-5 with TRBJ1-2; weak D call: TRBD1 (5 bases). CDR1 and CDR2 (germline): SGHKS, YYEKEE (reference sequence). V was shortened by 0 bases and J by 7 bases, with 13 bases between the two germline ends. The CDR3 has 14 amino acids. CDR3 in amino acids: CASSLGGTTVGYTF. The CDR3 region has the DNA TGTGCCAGCAGCTTGGGCGGGACTACCGTTGGCTACACCTTC.

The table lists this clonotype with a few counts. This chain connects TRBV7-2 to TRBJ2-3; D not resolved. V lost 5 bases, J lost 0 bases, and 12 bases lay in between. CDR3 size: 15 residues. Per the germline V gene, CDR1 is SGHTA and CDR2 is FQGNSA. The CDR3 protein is CASSKDGSSTDTQYF. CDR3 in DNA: TGTGCCAGCAGCAAGGACGGTTCTAGCACAGATACGCAGTATTTT.

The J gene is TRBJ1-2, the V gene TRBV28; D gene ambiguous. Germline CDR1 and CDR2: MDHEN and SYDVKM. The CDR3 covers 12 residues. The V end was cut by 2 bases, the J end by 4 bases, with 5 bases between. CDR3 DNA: TGTGCCAGCAGTTTAAAGGGCTATGGCTACACCTTC. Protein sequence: CASSLKGYGYTF.

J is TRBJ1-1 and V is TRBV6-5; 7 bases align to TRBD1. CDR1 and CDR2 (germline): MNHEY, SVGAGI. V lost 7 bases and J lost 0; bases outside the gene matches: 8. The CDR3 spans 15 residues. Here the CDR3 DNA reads TGTGCCAGCAATAAAGACAGGGAGATGAACACTGAAGCTTTCTTT. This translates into CASNKDREMNTEAFF.

The CDR3: CSARDRGAETYNEQFF. DNA for the CDR3: TGCAGTGCTAGAGATAGAGGGGCGGAGACCTACAATGAGCAGTTCTTC. V gene TRBV20-1 combines with J gene TRBJ2-1; possibly TRBD1 or TRBD2 for D (5 bases each). V lost 0 bases and J lost 2, with 14 bases in between. Germline CDR1 and CDR2: DFQATT and SNEGSKA (reference sequence). CDR3 length: 16 amino acids.

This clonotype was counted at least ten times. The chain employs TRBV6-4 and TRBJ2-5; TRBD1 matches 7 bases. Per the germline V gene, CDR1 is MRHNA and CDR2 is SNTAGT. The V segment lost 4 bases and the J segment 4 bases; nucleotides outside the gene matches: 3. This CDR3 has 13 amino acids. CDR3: CASSGQGGETQYF. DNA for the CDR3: TGTGCCAGCAGTGGACAGGGTGGAGAGACCCAGTACTTC.

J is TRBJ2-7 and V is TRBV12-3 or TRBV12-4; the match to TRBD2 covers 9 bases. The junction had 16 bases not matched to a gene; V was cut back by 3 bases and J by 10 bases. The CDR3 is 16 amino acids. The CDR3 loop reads CASSLLRWREGLGQYF. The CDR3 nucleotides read TGTGCCAGCAGTTTGCTCCGATGGCGGGAGGGCCTCGGACAGTACTTC.

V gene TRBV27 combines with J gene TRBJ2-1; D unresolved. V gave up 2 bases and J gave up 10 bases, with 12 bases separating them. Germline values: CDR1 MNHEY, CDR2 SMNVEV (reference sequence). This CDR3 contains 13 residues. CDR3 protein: CASSLNSYYEQFF. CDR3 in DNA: TGTGCCAGCAGTTTAAACAGCTACTACGAGCAGTTCTTC.

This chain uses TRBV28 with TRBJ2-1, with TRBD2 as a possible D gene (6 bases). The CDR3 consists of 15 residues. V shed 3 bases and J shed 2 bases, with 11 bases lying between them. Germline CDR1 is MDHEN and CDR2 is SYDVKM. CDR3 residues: CASSFSGPTYNEQFF. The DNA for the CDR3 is TGTGCCAGCAGTTTTAGCGGACCAACCTACAATGAGCAGTTCTTC.

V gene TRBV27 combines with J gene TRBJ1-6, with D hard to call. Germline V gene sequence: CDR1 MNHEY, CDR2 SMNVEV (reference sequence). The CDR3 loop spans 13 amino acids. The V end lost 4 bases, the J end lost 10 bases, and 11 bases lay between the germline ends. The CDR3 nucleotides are TGTGCCAGCAGTTCATCGGTTGGATCACCCCTCCACTTT. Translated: CASSSSVGSPLHF.

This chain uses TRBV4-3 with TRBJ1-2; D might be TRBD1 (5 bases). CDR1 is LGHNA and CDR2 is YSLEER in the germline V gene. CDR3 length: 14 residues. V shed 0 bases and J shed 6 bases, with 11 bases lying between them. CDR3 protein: CASSQDRGYNGYTF. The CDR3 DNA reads TGCGCCAGCAGCCAAGATCGGGGGTATAATGGCTACACCTTC.

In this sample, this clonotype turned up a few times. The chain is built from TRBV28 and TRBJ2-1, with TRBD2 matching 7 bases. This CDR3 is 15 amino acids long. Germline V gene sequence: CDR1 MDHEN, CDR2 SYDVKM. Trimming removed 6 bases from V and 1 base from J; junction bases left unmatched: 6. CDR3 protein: CASRPSGGSYNEQFF. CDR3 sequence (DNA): TGTGCCAGCAGGCCCTCCGGGGGGTCCTACAATGAGCAGTTCTTC.

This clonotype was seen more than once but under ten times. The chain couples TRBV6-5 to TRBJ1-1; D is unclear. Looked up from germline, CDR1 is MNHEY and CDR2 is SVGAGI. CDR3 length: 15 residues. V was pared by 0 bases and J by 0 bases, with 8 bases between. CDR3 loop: CASSYSRKLNTEAFF. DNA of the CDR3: TGTGCCAGCAGTTACTCGCGGAAACTGAACACTGAAGCTTTCTTT.

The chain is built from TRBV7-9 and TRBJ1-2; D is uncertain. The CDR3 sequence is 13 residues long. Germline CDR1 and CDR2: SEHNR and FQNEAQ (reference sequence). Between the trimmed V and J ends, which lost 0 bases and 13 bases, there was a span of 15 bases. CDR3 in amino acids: CASSLAVTDEVTF. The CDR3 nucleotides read TGTGCCAGCAGCTTAGCGGTTACAGACGAAGTCACCTTC.

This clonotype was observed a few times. The DNA for the CDR3 is TGTGCCAGCAGTTTGTGGGGGCGGAACACTGAAGCTTTCTTT. It translates to CASSLWGRNTEAFF. V is TRBV28 and J is TRBJ1-1, with D perhaps TRBD1 (6 bases). Trimming stripped 3 bases from V and 1 base from J, with 9 bases between. This CDR3 spans 14 amino acids. Per the germline V gene, CDR1 is MDHEN and CDR2 is SYDVKM.

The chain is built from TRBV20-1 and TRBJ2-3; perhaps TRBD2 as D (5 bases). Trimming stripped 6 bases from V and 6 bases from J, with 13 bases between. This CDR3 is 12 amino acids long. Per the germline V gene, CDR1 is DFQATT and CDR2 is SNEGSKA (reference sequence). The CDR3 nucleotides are TGCAGTGCCCGGCCGGGCGGGGATACGCAGTATTTT. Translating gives CSARPGGDTQYF.

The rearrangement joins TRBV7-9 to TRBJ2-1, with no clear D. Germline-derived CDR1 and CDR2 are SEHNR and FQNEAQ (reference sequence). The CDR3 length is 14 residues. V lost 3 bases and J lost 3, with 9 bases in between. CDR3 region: CASSFVEGYNEQFF. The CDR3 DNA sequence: TGTGCCAGCAGCTTCGTGGAAGGCTACAATGAGCAGTTCTTC. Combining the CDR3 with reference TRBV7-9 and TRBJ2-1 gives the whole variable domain DTGVSQNPRHKITKRGQNVTFRCDPISEHNRLYWYRQTLGQGPEFLTYFQNEAQLEKSRLLSDRFSAERPKGSFSTLEIQRTEQGDSAMYLCASSFVEGYNEQFFGPGTRLTVL.

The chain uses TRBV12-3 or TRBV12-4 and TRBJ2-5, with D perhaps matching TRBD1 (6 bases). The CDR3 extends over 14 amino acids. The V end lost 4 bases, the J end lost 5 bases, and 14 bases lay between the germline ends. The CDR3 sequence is CASSYGRGSETQYF. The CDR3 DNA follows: TGTGCCAGCAGTTACGGCAGGGGCTCGGAGACCCAGTACTTC.